The 18 T cell receptor beta chains in this list originate from one sample, sequenced in a study of blood T cell repertoires in COVID-19. This table comes from immunoSEQ multiplex PCR, and its TCRdb copy is limited to in-frame clones, with some not included. In the table there are about 350,000 clones, roughly 90% of which are singletons. The sample was PBMCs or T cells enriched from blood (not recorded which). The receptors were gathered from a woman under 40 who had recovered from COVID-19.

The chain employs TRBV9 and TRBJ2-5; TRBD1 is a possible D gene (6 bases). With 0 bases removed from V and 2 bases from J, the gap between germline ends came to 14 bases. The V gene's germline CDR1 is SGDLS and CDR2 YYNGEE. This CDR3 contains 16 residues. The CDR3 DNA follows: TGTGCCAGCAGCGTAGATCAGGGGCCCGCGCAAGAGACCCAGTACTTC. Amino acids: CASSVDQGPAQETQYF.

DNA of the CDR3: TGTGCCAGCAGCCGACAGAGTATACTTGGCTACACCTTC. This encodes CASSRQSILGYTF. This chain links TRBV3-1 (or the pseudogene TRBV3-2) with TRBJ1-2, with TRBD1 as a possible D gene (5 bases). Germline CDR1 LGHDT, CDR2 YNNKEL (reference sequence). This CDR3 has 13 amino acids. Trimming shortened V by 4 bases and J by 7 bases, and 13 bases separated the two germline ends.

V is TRBV24-1 and J is TRBJ2-5; TRBD2 might be the D (7 bases). CDR3 length: 16 residues. The germline gives CDR1 KGHDR, CDR2 SFDVKD. V was clipped by 5 bases and J by 2 bases, with 17 bases between them. DNA for the CDR3: TGTGCCACCAGTGCTGGGGGGCTAGCGGCTCAAGAGACCCAGTACTTC. It yields the protein CATSAGGLAAQETQYF.

The chain links TRBV27 to TRBJ2-7; TRBD1 aligns across 8 bases. Per germline, CDR1 MNHEY and CDR2 SMNVEV (reference sequence). The CDR3 is made up of 12 amino acids. The trim removed 5 bases at V and 11 bases at J, leaving 8 bases unmatched. CDR3 sequence reads: CASSPQTGVEYF. In DNA form, the CDR3 reads TGTGCCAGCAGTCCCCAGACAGGGGTAGAGTACTTC.

The genes are TRBV28 and TRBJ1-3, with 7 bases identical to TRBD1. Looked up from germline, CDR1 is MDHEN and CDR2 is SYDVKM. The CDR3 covers 16 residues. J lost 4 bases, V lost 2 bases, and 8 bases had no gene match. This CDR3 is CASSLSGRGTGNTIYF. The CDR3 DNA follows: TGTGCCAGCAGTTTAAGCGGCAGGGGGACCGGAAACACCATATATTTT.

The CDR3 DNA reads TGCGCCAGCAGGGAGATTGGACAGGGGTTAACCTACGAGCAGTACTTC. The encoded protein is CASREIGQGLTYEQYF. The chain couples TRBV10-2 to TRBJ2-7; 9 nucleotides align to TRBD1. Germline CDR1 WSHSY, CDR2 SAAADI. This CDR3 has 16 amino acids. V lost 6 bases to trimming and J lost 2 bases; unmatched junction nucleotides: 11.

V is TRBV5-6 and J is TRBJ1-1; 7 bases align to TRBD1. Germline CDR1 and CDR2: SGHDT and YYEEEE. The CDR3 loop spans 14 amino acids. V lost 4 bases, J lost 3 bases, and 6 bases stayed unmatched. For the CDR3, the DNA is TGTGCCAGCAGCCGACAGGGTAGATACACTGAAGCTTTCTTT. It is translated as CASSRQGRYTEAFF. The full variable domain, rest sourced from reference TRBV5-6 and TRBJ1-1, is DAGVTQSPTHLIKTRGQQVTLRCSPKSGHDTVSWYQQALGQGPQFIFQYYEEEERQRGNFPDRFSGHQFPNYSSELNVNALLLGDSALYLCASSRQGRYTEAFFGQGTRLTVV.

The chain joins TRBV4-3 to TRBJ1-5; 8 bases match TRBD1. This CDR3 has 15 amino acids. Germline assignment: CDR1 LGHNA and CDR2 YSLEER. Losses at the gene ends were 2 bases for V and 5 bases for J; bases not matched to a gene: 5. DNA for the CDR3: TGCGCCAGCAGCCAATTCAGACAGGGGCATCAGCCCCAGCATTTT. Protein sequence: CASSQFRQGHQPQHF.

The chain joins TRBV7-8 to TRBJ1-5, with D uncertain. This CDR3 spans 15 amino acids. Germline CDR1 reads SGHVS; CDR2 reads FQNEAQ. Trimming left V 1 base short and J 4 bases short, with 11 bases between. The CDR3 protein is CASSLVLAGNQPQHF. Here the CDR3 DNA reads TGTGCCAGCAGCTTAGTGCTGGCGGGTAATCAGCCCCAGCATTTT.

CDR3 amino acids: CASSTGTSGGSGGELFF. As DNA, the CDR3 is TGCGCCAGCAGTACCGGGACTAGCGGGGGTTCAGGCGGGGAGCTGTTTTTT. The chain uses TRBV5-1 and TRBJ2-2; 14 positions agree with TRBD2. J gave up 7 bases and V 5 bases, and 10 bases lay outside the gene matches. The CDR3 totals 17 residues. Germline CDR1 is SGHRS and CDR2 is YFSETQ.

CDR3 nucleotides: TGTGCCATCAACGCGGGACTCAAGAATGTGTCTTTCTTT. Protein: CAINAGLKNVSFF. The chain links TRBV10-3 to TRBJ1-1, with D possibly being TRBD1 (5 bases). This CDR3 spans 13 amino acids. V lost 7 bases to trimming and J lost 12 bases, with 21 bases between them. Germline CDR1 is ENHRY and CDR2 is SYGVKD.

The chain employs TRBV9 and TRBJ2-5; TRBD2 might be the D (6 bases). The V gene's germline CDR1 is SGDLS and CDR2 YYNGEE. This CDR3 spans 14 amino acids. V was pared by 4 bases and J by 2 bases, with 12 bases between. The CDR3 DNA sequence: TGTGCCAGCAGCCCGGGACTTACGCAAGAGACCCAGTACTTC. Protein sequence: CASSPGLTQETQYF.

The gene calls are TRBV19 and TRBJ2-3; the match to TRBD1 covers 7 bases. V was pared by 6 bases and J by 0 bases, with 3 bases of the junction left unmatched. CDR1 LNHDA and CDR2 SQIVND come from the germline V gene (reference sequence). The CDR3 is 14 amino acids. CDR3 sequence: CASRGTASTDTQYF. CDR3 DNA: TGTGCCAGTAGAGGGACAGCTAGCACAGATACGCAGTATTTT.

The chain combines TRBV18 with TRBJ2-7; D may be TRBD2 (6 bases). This CDR3 spans 15 amino acids. From germline, CDR1 is KGHSH and CDR2 LQKENI. The V end lost 3 bases, the J end lost 2 bases, and 14 bases lay between the germline ends. The DNA of the CDR3 is TGTGCCAGCTCACCCAGGAGGGAAGAGACCTACGAGCAGTACTTC. Translation: CASSPRREETYEQYF.

This clone was counted a single time. The rearrangement links TRBV6-2 or TRBV6-3 to TRBJ2-3; D gene ambiguous. Trimming stripped 2 bases from V and 6 bases from J, with 9 bases between. Germline V gene lookup returns CDR1 MNHEY and CDR2 SVGEGT. This CDR3 has 13 amino acids. CDR3 sequence (DNA): TGTGCCAGCAGTTACCTACTGCGGGATACGCAGTATTTT. Translated, it gives CASSYLLRDTQYF.

The genes are TRBV21-1 and TRBJ2-1; the table's TRBD1 call for D was not verified on the DNA. TRBV21-1 has pseudogene status. The CDR3 sequence is 14 residues long. The CDR3: CASSKVPGYNEQFF. The DNA for the CDR3 is TGTGCCAGCAGCAAAGTCCCAGGGTACAATGAGCAGTTCTTC.

The chain combines TRBV7-9 with TRBJ2-1, with 8 bases lining up with TRBD2. Germline V CDR1 and CDR2: SEHNR, FQNEAQ (reference sequence). The CDR3 sequence is 19 residues long. V was pared by 5 bases and J by 6 bases, with 21 bases of the junction left unmatched. The CDR3 reads CASSILPAGAQRGSNEQFF. The CDR3 nucleotides are TGTGCCAGCAGCATACTCCCAGCGGGGGCGCAAAGGGGTTCCAATGAGCAGTTCTTC.

The chain combines TRBV19 with TRBJ2-2; TRBD1 agrees at 7 bases. The germline V gene has CDR1 LNHDA and CDR2 SQIVND (reference sequence). Trimming at V came to 7 bases and at J to 8 bases, leaving 10 bases not matched to a gene. The CDR3 has 14 amino acids. CDR3 sequence reads: CASTKTGLSGELFF. CDR3 sequence (DNA): TGTGCCAGTACTAAGACAGGGCTTTCTGGGGAGCTGTTTTTT.